This T cell receptor beta chain was found in a study of blood T cell repertoires in COVID-19 (dated by TCRdb to 2020 to 2022). In terms of the full investigation: Collaborator samples came from the United States, Italy and Spain and covered acute and convalescent phases of COVID-19. The repertoires were released in a freely available public database intended as a resource for research on the immune response to SARS-CoV-2. Subjects who had been exposed to COVID-19, were actively infected with it, or had recovered from it provided the deeply sampled blood TCRbeta repertoires that made up the dataset. A de-identified subject ID, COVID-19 status, age in years and sex were almost always included in the sample metadata. Where available, HLA class I and class II types were taken from metadata supplied by the sample provider and were not determined by assay-based typing. The material from the prospective study consisted of cDNA or gDNA derived from T cells, B-cell-depleted T cells, or PBMCs. The samples were drawn from the first 160 participants of the ongoing ImmuneRACE study and from 950 to 1,500 subjects provided by 6 global collaborators. Study-wide conclusions, independent of this receptor: The quantity of clinical and demographic metadata differed by source and by participant and was supplied without curation.

The immunoSEQ Assay, a bias-controlled multiplex PCR, was used to amplify TCRbeta CDR3 regions from genomic DNA. From the authors' description of their analysis: The number of nucleated cells in each sample was estimated from the amplification of reference gene primers within the assay. To quantify the absolute abundance of each unique TCRbeta CDR3 rearrangement, sequence reads were collapsed and filtered. For each sample, productive Simpson clonality was calculated by taking the square root of Simpson's diversity index across productive rearrangements. TCRdb took over this immuneACCESS table, retaining in-frame rearrangements with V and J assigned. Such tables are incomplete; in checked studies, under half of the missing clones stem from an unresolved V gene, and the remainder is unexplained. V and J calls and clone size are those listed in that table; D and trimming were worked out from the DNA. Within this sample are over 150,000 clones, with approximately 80% of them counted one time only. Less than 3.5% of the sample lies in the top ten.

Regarding this clone: Its antigen has not been determined. Base qualities are missing; no much larger clone stands one base away.

The junction carries 9 bases between V and J, which are trimmed by 5 bases and 5 bases respectively. The CDR1 and CDR2 encoded by the germline V gene (reference sequence) are GTSNPN and SVGIG. Reading from cysteine to phenylalanine, the CDR3 counts 12 amino acids. CDR3 DNA only is kept here, 36 bases in frame from base 1. Each collaborating institution followed its own protocols to collect whole blood in K2EDTA tubes. For TCRbeta analysis, collaborators shipped samples as frozen whole blood, isolated PBMCs, or DNA extracted from either of those sample types. Sequenced: peripheral blood. This clonotype originated in a woman aged 60-75 years with acute or convalescent COVID-19. The chain uses TRBV30 and TRBJ2-2; TRBD1 is a weak D gene call, 5 bases matching. The base sequence is TGTGCCTGGGCAGGGTTTACCGGGGAGCTGTTTTTT. It codes for CAWAGFTGELFF.